This TCR beta chain was profiled in a study of blood T cell repertoires in COVID-19. The CDR3 is made up of 13 amino acids. The germline V gene encodes CDR1 KGHSH and CDR2 LQKENI. V was trimmed by 8 bases and J by 7 bases, leaving 15 bases between them. The protocol was immunoSEQ multiplex PCR, while the TCRdb copy is restricted to in-frame clones and leaves out a portion. In the table there are over 300,000 clones, 86% of which are singletons. This sequence originates from a woman aged 50 to 60 with acute or convalescent COVID-19. The sample comprised peripheral blood. The rearrangement uses TRBV18 and TRBJ2-1; D perhaps matches TRBD1 (5 bases). CDR3 sequence reads: CASQVQGSNEQFF. DNA for the CDR3: TGTGCCAGCCAAGTTCAGGGTTCGAATGAGCAGTTCTTC.